This paragraph covers one T cell receptor (beta chain) sequence. Its cognate antigen is unknown. These data are taken from a study of T cells in narcolepsy. V was pared by 6 bases and J by 4 bases, with 7 bases of the junction left unmatched. CDR1 and CDR2 (germline): SQVTM, ANQGSEA. The CDR3 totals 14 residues. Study-wide findings and caveats: Comparing one patient's CSF and blood CD4+ clonotypes highlighted HCRT- and TRIB2-specific autoreactive clonotypes. Blood of same and different patients, but not healthy controls, reportedly held recurring autoreactive clonotypes.

Here immunoSEQ multiplex PCR was the method, and the copy in TCRdb shows in-frame clones only, minus some. Of tens of thousands of clones listed, around 82% are singletons. V and J are TRBV29-1 and TRBJ2-5, with TRBD2 identical over 11 bases. The receptor comes from a human donor with narcolepsy. Material for sequencing was CD45RA- memory CD4+ T cells from PBMCs. The CDR3 DNA follows: TGCAGCGTGTCTAGCGGGGGGTCTCCAGAGACCCAGTACTTC. Encoded protein: CSVSSGGSPETQYF.